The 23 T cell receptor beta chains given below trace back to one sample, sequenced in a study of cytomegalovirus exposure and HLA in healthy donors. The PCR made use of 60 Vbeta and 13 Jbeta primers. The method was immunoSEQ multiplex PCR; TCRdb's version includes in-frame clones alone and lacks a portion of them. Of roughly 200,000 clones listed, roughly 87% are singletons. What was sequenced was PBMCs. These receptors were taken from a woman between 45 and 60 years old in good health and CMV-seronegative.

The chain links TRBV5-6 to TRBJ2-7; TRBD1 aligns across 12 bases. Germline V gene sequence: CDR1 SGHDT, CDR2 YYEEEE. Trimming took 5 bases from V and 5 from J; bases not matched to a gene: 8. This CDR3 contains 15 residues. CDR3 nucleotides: TGTGCCAGCAGGTTTGCCGGGACAGGGGGCAACGAGCAGTACTTC. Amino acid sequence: CASRFAGTGGNEQYF.

DNA of the CDR3: TGTGCCAGCACCTTCTTAAGCGGCTATAATGAGCAGTTCTTC. Translation gives CASTFLSGYNEQFF. This chain joins TRBV14 and TRBJ2-1, with D possibly TRBD2 on 5 matching bases. This CDR3 spans 14 amino acids. Looked up from germline, CDR1 is SGHDN and CDR2 is FVKESK. Between the trimmed V and J ends, which lost 7 bases and 7 bases, there was a span of 17 bases.

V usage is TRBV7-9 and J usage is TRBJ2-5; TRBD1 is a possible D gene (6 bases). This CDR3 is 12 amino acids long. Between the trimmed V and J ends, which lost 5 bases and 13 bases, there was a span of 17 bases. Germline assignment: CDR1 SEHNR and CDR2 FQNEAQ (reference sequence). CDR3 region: CASSDKGGPAYF. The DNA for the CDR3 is TGTGCCAGCAGCGACAAAGGGGGACCCGCGTACTTC.

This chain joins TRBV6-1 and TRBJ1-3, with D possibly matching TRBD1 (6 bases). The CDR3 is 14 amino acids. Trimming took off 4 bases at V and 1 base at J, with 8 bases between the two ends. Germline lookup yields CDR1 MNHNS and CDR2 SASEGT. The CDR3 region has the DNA TGTGCCAGCAGTGCGGACAGATCTGGAAACACCATATATTTT. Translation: CASSADRSGNTIYF.

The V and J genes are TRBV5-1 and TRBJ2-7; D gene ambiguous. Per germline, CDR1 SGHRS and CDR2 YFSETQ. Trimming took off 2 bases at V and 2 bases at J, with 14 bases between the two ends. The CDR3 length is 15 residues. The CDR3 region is CASSLDSHYTYEQYF. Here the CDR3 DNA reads TGCGCCAGCAGCTTAGACTCCCACTACACCTACGAGCAGTACTTC.

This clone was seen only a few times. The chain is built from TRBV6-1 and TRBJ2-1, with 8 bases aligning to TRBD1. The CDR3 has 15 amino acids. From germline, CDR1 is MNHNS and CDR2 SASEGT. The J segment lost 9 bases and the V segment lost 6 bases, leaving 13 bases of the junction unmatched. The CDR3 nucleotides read TGTGCCAGCAGAGGAACGCGACAGGGGAGAGGTGAGCAGTTCTTC. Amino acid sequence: CASRGTRQGRGEQFF.

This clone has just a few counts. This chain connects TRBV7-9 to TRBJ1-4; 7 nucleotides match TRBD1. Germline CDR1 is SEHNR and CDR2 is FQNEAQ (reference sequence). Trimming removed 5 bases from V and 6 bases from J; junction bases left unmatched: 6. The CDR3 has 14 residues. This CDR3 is CASSPGTVDEKLFF. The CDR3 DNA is TGTGCCAGCAGCCCCGGGACAGTCGATGAAAAACTGTTTTTT.

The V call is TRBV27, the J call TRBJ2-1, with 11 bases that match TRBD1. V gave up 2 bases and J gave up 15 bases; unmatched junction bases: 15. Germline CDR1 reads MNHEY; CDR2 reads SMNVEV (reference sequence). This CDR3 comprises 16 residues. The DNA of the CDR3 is TGTGCCAGCAGTTTAAGGGGAGGACAGGGGGCTGTTTCGTGGTTCTTC. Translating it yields CASSLRGGQGAVSWFF.

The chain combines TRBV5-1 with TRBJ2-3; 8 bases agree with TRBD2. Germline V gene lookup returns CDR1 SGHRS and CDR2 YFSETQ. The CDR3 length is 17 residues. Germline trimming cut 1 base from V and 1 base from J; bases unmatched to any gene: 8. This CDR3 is CASSLRAAGGGTDTQYF. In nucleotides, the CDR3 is TGCGCCAGCAGCTTGCGAGCCGCGGGAGGAGGCACAGATACGCAGTATTTT. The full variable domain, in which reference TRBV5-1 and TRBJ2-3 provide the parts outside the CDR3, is KAGVTQTPRYLIKTRGQQVTLSCSPISGHRSVSWYQQTPGQGLQFLFEYFSETQRNKGNFPGRFSGRQFSNSRSEMNVSTLELGDSALYLCASSLRAAGGGTDTQYFGPGTRLTVL.

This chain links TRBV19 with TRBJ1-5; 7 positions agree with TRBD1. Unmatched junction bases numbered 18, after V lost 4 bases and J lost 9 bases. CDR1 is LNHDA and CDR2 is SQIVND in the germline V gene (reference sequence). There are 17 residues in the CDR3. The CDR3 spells CASSKRGLTGDMWPQHF. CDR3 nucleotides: TGTGCCAGTAGTAAAAGGGGGCTGACAGGCGATATGTGGCCCCAGCATTTT.

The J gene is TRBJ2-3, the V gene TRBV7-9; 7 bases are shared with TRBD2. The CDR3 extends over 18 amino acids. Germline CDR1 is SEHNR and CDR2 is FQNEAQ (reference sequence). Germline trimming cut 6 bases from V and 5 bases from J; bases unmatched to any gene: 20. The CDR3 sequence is CASSPLLSGGGGGDTQYF. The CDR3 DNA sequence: TGTGCCAGCAGTCCCCTTCTCTCGGGCGGGGGAGGAGGAGATACGCAGTATTTT.

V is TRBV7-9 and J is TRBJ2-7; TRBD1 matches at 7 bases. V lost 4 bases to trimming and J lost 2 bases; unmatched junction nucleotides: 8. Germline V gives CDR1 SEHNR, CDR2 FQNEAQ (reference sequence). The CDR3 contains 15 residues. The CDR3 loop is CASSWGSDRAYEQYF. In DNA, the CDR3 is TGTGCCAGCAGCTGGGGCTCAGACAGGGCCTACGAGCAGTACTTC.

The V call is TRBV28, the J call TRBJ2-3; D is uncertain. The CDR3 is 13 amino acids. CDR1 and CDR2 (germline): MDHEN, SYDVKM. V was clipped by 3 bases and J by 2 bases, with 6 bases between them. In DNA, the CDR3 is TGTGCCAGCAGTTTCGGGTCCACAGATACGCAGTATTTT. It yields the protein CASSFGSTDTQYF.

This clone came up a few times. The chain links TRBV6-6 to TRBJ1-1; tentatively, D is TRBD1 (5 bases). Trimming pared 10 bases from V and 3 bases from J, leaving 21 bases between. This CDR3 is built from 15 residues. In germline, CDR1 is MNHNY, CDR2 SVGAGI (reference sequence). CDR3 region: CATYLGEGGYTEAFF. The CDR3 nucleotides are TGTGCCACCTACCTAGGGGAGGGTGGGTACACTGAAGCTTTCTTT.

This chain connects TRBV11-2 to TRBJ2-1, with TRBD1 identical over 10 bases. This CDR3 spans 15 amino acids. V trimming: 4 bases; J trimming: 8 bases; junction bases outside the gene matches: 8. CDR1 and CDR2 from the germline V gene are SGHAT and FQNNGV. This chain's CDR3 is CASSSRQGALDEQFF. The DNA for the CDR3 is TGTGCCAGCAGCTCAAGACAGGGGGCATTGGATGAGCAGTTCTTC.

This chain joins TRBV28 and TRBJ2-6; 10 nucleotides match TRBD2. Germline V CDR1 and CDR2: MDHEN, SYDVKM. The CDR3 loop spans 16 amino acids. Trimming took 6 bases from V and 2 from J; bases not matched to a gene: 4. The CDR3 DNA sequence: TGTGCCAGCAGGGGAGCGGGGGGGCCTGGGGCCAACGTCCTGACTTTC. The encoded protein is CASRGAGGPGANVLTF.

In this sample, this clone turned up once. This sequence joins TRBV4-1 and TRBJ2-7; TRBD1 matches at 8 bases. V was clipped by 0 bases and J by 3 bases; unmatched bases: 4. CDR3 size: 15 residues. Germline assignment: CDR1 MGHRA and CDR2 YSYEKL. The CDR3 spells CASSQDTDRVYEQYF. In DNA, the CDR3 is TGCGCCAGCAGCCAAGATACGGACAGGGTCTACGAGCAGTACTTC.

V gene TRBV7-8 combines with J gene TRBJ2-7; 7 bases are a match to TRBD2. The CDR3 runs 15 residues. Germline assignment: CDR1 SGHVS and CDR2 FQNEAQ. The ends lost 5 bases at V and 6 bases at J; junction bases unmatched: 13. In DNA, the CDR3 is TGTGCCAGCAGCCCGGTCCGGACTAGAGACTCCGAGCAGTACTTC. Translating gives CASSPVRTRDSEQYF.

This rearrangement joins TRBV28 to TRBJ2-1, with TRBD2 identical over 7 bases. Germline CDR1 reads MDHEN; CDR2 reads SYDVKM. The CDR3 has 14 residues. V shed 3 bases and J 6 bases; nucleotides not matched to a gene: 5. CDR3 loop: CASSFVGGGNEQFF. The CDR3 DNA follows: TGTGCCAGCAGTTTCGTGGGGGGGGGCAATGAGCAGTTCTTC.

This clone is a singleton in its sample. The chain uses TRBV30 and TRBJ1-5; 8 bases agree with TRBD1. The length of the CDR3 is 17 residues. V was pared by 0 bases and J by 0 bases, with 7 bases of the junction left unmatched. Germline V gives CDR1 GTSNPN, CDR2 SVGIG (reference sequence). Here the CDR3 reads CAWSVSRTGNSNQPQHF. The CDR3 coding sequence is TGTGCCTGGAGTGTTAGCAGGACAGGGAATAGCAATCAGCCCCAGCATTTT.

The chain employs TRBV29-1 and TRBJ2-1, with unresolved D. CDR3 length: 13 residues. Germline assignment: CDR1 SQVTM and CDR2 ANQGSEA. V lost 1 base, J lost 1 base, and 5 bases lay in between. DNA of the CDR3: TGCAGCGTTGAAGCGCAGTCCTACAATGAGCAGTTCTTC. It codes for CSVEAQSYNEQFF.

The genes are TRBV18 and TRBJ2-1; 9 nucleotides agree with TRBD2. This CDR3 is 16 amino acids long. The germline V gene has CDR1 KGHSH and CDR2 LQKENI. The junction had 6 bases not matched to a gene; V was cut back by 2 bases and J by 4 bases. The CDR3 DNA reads TGTGCCAGCTCACCAGCGAAACTAGCGGGTTACAATGAGCAGTTCTTC. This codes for CASSPAKLAGYNEQFF.

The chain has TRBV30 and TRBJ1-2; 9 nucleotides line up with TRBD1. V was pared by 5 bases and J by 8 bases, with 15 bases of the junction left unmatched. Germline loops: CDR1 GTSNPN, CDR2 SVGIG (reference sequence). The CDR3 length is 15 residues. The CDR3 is CAWLGTGGAWNGYTF. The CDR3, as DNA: TGTGCCTGGTTAGGAACAGGGGGCGCTTGGAACGGCTACACCTTC.